This T cell receptor (beta chain) derives from a study of blood T cell repertoires in COVID-19. Whole-study context: Whether acute or convalescent, the COVID-19 samples came from the United States, Italy and Spain. Nucleic acid was either cDNA or gDNA, and it came from T cells, B-cell-depleted T cells, or PBMCs.

Under the authors' procedure: It was from reference gene primer amplification that nucleated cell counts were estimated. TCRdb keeps only in-frame clones here, not all; method: immunoSEQ multiplex PCR. V and J calls and clone size come straight from that table; D and trimming were deduced from the DNA. The sample includes over 200,000 clones, roughly 84% of them seen just once. Germline CDR1 SEHNR, CDR2 FQNEAQ (reference sequence). The CDR3 is made up of 15 amino acids. V was clipped by 5 bases and J by 2 bases; unmatched bases: 8. Material for sequencing was peripheral blood. This receptor was obtained from an elderly woman with active or convalescent COVID-19. The rearrangement uses TRBV7-9 and TRBJ2-7, with 8 nucleotides matching TRBD1. The CDR3 nucleotides read TGTGCCAGCAGCAAGGGGCTACAGGGGGCCTACGAGCAGTACTTC. This sequence encodes CASSKGLQGAYEQYF.